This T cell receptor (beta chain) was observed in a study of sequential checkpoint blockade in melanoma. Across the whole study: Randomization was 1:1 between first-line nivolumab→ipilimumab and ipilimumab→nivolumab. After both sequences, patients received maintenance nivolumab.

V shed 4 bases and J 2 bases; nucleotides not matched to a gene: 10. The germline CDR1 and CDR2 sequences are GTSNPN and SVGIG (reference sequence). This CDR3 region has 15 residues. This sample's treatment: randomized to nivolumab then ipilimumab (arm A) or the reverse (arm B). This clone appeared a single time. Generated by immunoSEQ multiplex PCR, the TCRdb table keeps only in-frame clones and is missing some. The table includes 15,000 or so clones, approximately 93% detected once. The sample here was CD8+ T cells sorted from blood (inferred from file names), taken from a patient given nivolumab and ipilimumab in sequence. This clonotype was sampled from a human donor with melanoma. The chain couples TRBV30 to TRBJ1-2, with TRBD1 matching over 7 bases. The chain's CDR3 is CAWMTTGTKNYGYTF. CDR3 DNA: TGTGCCTGGATGACGACAGGGACCAAAAACTATGGCTACACCTTC.